This entry describes one T cell receptor beta chain. Its matching antigen is unknown. 13 Jbeta primers and 60 Vbeta primers were used for the PCR. Here immunoSEQ multiplex PCR was the method, and the copy in TCRdb shows in-frame clones only, minus some. The sample has fewer than 150,000 clones. The germline V gene has CDR1 MDHEN and CDR2 SYDVKM. J was trimmed by 10 bases and V by 2 bases; bases with no gene match: 11. The CDR3 runs 15 residues. These data belong to a study of cytomegalovirus exposure and HLA in healthy donors. Study-level results: Donor immune exposure was known only as CMV serostatus. There were reportedly fewer N-insertions in an Asian-associated ancestry cluster than the roughly 700-donor mean, in a later analysis.

This TCR derives from an older woman in good health and CMV-seronegative. This chain links TRBV28 with TRBJ1-1, with TRBD1 matching 9 bases. The sample taken for sequencing was PBMCs. The CDR3 DNA reads TGTGCCAGCAGTTTAAGGTCGGGACAGGGAAGACGAGCTTTCTTT. Translation: CASSLRSGQGRRAFF.